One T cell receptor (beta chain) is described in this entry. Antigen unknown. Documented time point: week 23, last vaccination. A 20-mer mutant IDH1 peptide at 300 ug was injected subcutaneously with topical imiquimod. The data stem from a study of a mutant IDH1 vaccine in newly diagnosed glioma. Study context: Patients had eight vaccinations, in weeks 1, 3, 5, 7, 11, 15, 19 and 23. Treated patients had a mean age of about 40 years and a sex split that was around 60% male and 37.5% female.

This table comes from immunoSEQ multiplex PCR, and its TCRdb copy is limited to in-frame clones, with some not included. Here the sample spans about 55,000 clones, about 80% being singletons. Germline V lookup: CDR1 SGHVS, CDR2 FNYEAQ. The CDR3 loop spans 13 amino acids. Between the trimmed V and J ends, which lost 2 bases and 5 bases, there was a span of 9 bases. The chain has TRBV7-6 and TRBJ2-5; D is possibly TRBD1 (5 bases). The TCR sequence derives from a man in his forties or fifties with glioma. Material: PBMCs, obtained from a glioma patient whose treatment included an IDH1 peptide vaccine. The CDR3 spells CASSLTGWETQYF. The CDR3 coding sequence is TGTGCCAGCAGCTTAACAGGTTGGGAGACCCAGTACTTC.